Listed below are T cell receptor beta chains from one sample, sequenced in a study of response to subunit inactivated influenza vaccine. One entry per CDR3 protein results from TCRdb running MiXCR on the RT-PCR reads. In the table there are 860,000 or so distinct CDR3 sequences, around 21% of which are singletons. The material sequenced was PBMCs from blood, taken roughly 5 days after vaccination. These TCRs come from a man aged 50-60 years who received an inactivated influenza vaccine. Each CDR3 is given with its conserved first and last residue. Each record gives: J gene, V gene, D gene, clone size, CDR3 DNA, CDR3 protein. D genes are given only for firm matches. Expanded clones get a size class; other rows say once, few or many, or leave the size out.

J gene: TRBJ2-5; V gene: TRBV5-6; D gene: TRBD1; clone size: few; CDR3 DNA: TGTGCCAGCAGCGTCCTGACAGGGAGTGAGACCCAGTACTTC; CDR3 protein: CASSVLTGSETQYF
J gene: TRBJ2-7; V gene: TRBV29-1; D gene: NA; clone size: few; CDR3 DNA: TGCAGCGTTGATCGGCTATTCCCCGACGAGCAGTACTTC; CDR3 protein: CSVDRLFPDEQYF
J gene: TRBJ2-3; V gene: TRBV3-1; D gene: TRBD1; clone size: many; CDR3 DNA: TGTGCCAGCAGCCAAGGAGGACAGGGCGATACGCAGTATTTT; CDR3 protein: CASSQGGQGDTQYF
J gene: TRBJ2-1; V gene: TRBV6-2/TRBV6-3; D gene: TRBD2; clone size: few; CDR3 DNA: TGTGCCAGCAGTTACCCCGTGACTAGCGGGGGGTTGAATGAGCAGTTCTTC; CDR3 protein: CASSYPVTSGGLNEQFF
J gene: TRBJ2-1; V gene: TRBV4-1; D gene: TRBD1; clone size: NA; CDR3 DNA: TGCGCCAGCAGCCAGGACAGGGTTTCCCACAATGAGCAGTTCTTC; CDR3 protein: CASSQDRVSHNEQFF
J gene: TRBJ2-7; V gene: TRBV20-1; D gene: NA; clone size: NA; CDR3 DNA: TGCAGTGCTAGAGACCTTTTCGCGAAGGGGCCCGAGCAGTACTTC; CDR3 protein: CSARDLFAKGPEQYF
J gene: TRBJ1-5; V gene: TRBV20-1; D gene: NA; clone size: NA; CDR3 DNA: TGCTTTGCTAGGGAGGGGTGGGGGAGCAATCAGCCCCAGCATTTT; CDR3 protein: CFAREGWGSNQPQHF
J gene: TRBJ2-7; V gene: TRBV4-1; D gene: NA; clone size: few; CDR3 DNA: TGCGCCAGCAGCCAAGAGGCGAGTGCGAAATACGAGCAGTACTTC; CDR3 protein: CASSQEASAKYEQYF
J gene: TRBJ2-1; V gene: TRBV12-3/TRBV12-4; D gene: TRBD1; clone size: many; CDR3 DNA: TGTGCCAGCAGTTACGGGACAGGGGGGGTTGAGCAGTTCTTC; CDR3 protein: CASSYGTGGVEQFF
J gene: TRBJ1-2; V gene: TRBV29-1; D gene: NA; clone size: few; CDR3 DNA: TGCAGCGCTCCGGGGGGTAACTATGGCTACACCTTC; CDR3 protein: CSAPGGNYGYTF
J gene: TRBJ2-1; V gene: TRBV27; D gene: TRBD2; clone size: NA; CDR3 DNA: TGTGCCAGCAGTTTGCTCGTCGGGCGGGAGCCCCTCTACAATGAGCAGTTCTTC; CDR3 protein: CASSLLVGREPLYNEQFF
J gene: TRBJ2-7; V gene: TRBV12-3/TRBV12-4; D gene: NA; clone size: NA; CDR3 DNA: TGTGCCAGCAGCCAGGACATGCAAAGCTCCTACGAGCAGTACTTC; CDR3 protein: CASSQDMQSSYEQYF
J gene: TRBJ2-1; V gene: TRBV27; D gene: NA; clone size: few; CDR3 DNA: TGTGCCAGCAGTTTATTCAGCCTGTTCGGGGAGCAGTTCTTC; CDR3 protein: CASSLFSLFGEQFF
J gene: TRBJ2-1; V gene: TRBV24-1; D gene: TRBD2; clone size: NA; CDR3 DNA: TGTGCCACCAGTGGACTAGCGGGAGATGCCTACAATGAGCAGTTCTTC; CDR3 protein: CATSGLAGDAYNEQFF
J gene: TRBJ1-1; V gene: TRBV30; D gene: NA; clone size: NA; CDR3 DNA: TGTGCCTGGGGACGGATGAACACTGAAGCTTTCTTT; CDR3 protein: CAWGRMNTEAFF
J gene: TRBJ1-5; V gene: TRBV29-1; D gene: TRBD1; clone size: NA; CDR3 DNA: TGCAGCGTTGGAGGGGACAGTAATCAGCCCCAGCATTTT; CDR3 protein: CSVGGDSNQPQHF
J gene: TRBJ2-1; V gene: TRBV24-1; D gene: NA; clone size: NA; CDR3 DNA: TGTGCCACCAGTGTGGCAGGTTCCTACAATGAGCAGTTCTTC; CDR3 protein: CATSVAGSYNEQFF
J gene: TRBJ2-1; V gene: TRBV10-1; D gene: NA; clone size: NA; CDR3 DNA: TGCGCCAGCAGTATTTCTACAGGCCTTTGGGGGCAGTTCTTC; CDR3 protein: CASSISTGLWGQFF
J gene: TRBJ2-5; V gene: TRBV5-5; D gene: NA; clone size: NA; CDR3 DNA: TGTGCCAGCATGCCCCTTCCCCAGAGTGAGACCCAGTACTTC; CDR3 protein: CASMPLPQSETQYF
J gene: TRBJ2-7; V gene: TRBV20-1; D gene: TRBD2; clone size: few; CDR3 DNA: TGCAGTGCTAGTTACCTAGCGGGAGGGCCTTCTGGCGAGCAGTACTTC; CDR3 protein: CSASYLAGGPSGEQYF
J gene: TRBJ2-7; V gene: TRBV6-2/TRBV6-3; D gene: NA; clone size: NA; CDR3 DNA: TGTGCCAGCAGTTACCAGGGCCCCGGCGAGCAGTACTTC; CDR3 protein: CASSYQGPGEQYF
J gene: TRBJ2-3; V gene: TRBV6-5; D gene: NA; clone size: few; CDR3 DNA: TGTGCCAGCAGTTACGAACAGACATTCACAGATACGCAGTATTTT; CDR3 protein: CASSYEQTFTDTQYF
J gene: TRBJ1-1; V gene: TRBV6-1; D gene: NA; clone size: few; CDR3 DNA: TGTGCCAGCACCCTGGCGGGGGCGACGAACACTGAAGCTTTCTTT; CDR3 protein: CASTLAGATNTEAFF
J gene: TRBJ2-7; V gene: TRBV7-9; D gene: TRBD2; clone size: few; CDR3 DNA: TGTGCCAGCAGCTTAGGGATAGGTGGACTAGCGGAGCAGTACTTC; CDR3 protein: CASSLGIGGLAEQYF
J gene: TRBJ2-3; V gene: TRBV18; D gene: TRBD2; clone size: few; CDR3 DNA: TGTGCCAGCTCACCGGCGACTAGCGCCGACCTAGGCGACACAGATACGCAGTATTTT; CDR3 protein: CASSPATSADLGDTDTQYF
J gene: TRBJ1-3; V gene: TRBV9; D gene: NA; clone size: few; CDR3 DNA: TGTGCCAGCAGCGTAGGACCGTTTTTTGGAAACACCATATATTTT; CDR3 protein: CASSVGPFFGNTIYF
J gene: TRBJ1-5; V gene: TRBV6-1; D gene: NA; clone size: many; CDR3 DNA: TGTGCCAGCAGTGGACAGCCCAATCAGCCCCAGCATTTT; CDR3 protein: CASSGQPNQPQHF
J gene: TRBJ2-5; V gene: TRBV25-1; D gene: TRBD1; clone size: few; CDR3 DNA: TGTGCCAGCAGTGAGCCTACAGGGGTTGAGACCCAGTACTTC; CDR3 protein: CASSEPTGVETQYF
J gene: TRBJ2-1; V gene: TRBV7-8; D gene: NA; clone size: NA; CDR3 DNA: TGTGCCAGCAGTCGGAGCACAGGGCTCCACAATGAGCAGTTCTTC; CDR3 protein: CASSRSTGLHNEQFF
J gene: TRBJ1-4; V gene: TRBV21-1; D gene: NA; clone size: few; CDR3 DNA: TGTGCCAGCAGCAAAGGAGCCGACAGGGAGGAAGAAAAACTGTTTTTT; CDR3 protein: CASSKGADREEEKLFF
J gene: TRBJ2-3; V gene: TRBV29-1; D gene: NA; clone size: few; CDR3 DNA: TGCAGCGGCAACATGGTGGGAGATACGCAGTATTTT; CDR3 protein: CSGNMVGDTQYF
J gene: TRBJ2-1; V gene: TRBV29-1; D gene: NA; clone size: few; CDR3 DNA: TGCAGCGTTGAACTCTTCGACGTGAGCTCCTACAATGAGCAGTTCTTC; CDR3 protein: CSVELFDVSSYNEQFF
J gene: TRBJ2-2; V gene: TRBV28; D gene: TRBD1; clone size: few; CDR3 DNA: TGTGCCAGCAGGGGACAGGGCCTCGGAGAGACCGGGGAGCTGTTTTTT; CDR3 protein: CASRGQGLGETGELFF
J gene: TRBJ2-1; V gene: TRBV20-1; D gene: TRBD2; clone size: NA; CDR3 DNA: TGCAGTGCCACGACTAGCGGGGGGGCCGGGGATGAGCAGTTCTTC; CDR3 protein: CSATTSGGAGDEQFF
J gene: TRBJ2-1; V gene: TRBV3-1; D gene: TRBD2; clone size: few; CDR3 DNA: TGTGCCAGCAGCCACCGCTGGACTAGCGGGAGGGATTATGAGCAGTTCTTC; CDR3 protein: CASSHRWTSGRDYEQFF
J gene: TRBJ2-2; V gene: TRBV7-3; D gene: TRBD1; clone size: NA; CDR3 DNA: TGTGCCAGCAGCCCGAACGGTCGGGACAGGGTTGTCACCGGGGAGCTGTTTTTT; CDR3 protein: CASSPNGRDRVVTGELFF
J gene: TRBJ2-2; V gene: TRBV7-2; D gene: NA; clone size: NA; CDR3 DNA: TGTGCCAGCAGCTTAGACAGGGCCTCCACCGGGGAGCTGTTTTTT; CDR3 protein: CASSLDRASTGELFF
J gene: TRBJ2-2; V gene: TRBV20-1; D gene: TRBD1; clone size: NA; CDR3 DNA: TGCAGTGCTAGGCCGGGACAGGAGAGATTAGCGAACACCGGGGAGCTGTTTTTT; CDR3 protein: CSARPGQERLANTGELFF
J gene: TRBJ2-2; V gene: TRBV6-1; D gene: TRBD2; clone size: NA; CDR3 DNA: TGTGCCAGCAGTACCACGGGACTATACGGCGGGGAGCTGTTTTTT; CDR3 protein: CASSTTGLYGGELFF
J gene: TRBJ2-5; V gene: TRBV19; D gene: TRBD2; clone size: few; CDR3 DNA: TGTGCCAGTAGTGAGGGACTAGCGGTGACCCAGTACTTC; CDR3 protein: CASSEGLAVTQYF
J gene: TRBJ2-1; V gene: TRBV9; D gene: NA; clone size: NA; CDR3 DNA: TGTGCCAGCAGCAAGGGGGACTCCGGGCAGTTCTTC; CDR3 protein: CASSKGDSGQFF
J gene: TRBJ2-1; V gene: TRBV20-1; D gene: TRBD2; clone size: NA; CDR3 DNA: TGCAGTGCTCCTTCTAGCGGGGGGTCTCCCTCCTACAATGAGCAGTTCTTC; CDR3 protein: CSAPSSGGSPSYNEQFF
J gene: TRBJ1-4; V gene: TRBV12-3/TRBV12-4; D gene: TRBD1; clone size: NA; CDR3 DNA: TGTGCCAGCAGTCCCCCGGGACAGGGTGATGAAAAACTGTTTTTT; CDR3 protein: CASSPPGQGDEKLFF
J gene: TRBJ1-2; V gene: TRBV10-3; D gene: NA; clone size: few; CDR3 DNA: TGTGCCATTTCCGTTAGTGGGAACTATGGCTACACCTTC; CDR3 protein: CAISVSGNYGYTF
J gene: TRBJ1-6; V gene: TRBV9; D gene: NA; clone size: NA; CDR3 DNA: TGTGCCAGCAGCCCCCCCCGGGGCTCACCCCTCCACTTT; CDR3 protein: CASSPPRGSPLHF
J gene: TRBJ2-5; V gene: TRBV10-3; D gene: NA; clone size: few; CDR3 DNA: TGTGCCATCAGTGAAAGGGGCGCGGTGGTAGAGACCCAGTACTTC; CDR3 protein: CAISERGAVVETQYF
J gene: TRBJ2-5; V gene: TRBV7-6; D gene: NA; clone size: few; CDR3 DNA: TGTGCCAGCAGCTTAAATTGGCAGGGGACAGAGACCCAGTACTTC; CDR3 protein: CASSLNWQGTETQYF
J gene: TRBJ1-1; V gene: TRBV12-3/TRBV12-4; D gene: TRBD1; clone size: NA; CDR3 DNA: TGTGACAGCAGTTTAACGGGACAGGTCATGAACACTGAAGCTTTCTTT; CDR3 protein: CDSSLTGQVMNTEAFF
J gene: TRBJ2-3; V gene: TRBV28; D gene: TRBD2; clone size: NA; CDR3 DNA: TGTGCCAGCAGTTCAACAATACCGGGACTAGCGCACAATACGCAGTATTTT; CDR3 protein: CASSSTIPGLAHNTQYF
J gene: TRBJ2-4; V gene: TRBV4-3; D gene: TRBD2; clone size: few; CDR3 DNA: TGCGCCAGCAGCCAAGCCCTAACCGGGACTAAATTAGCCAAAAACATTCAGTACTTC; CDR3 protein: CASSQALTGTKLAKNIQYF
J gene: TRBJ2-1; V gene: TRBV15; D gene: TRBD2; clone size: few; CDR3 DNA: TGTGCCACCAGCAGGGGACTAGCGGTAGATGAGCAGTTCTTC; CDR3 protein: CATSRGLAVDEQFF
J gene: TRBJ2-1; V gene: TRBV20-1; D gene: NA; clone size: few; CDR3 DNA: TGCAGTTATGGGGCCGGGGGAAAAAATGAGCAGTTCTTC; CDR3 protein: CSYGAGGKNEQFF
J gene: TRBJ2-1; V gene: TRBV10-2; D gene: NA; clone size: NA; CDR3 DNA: TGCGCCAGCAGTGAGTTTGCCTCTAGACCTTACAATGAGCAGTTCTTC; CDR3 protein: CASSEFASRPYNEQFF
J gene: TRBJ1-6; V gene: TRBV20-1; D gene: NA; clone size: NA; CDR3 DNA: TGCAGTGCTAGGGGCTCTGGACCGAGTGTCGTATCACCCCTCCACTTT; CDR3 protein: CSARGSGPSVVSPLHF
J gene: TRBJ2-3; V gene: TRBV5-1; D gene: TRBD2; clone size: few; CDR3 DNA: TGCGCCAGCAGCAGCGCGCCTACTAGCGGGGCGGGGGATACGCAGTATTTT; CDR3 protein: CASSSAPTSGAGDTQYF
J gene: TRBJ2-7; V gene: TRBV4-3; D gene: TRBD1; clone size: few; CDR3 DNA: TGCGCCAGCAGCCAAACCCCGACAGGGGACGAGCAGTACTTC; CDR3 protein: CASSQTPTGDEQYF
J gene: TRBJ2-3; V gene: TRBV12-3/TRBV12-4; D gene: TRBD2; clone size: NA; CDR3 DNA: TGTGCCAGCCGGGCTAGCGGGAGGCAGTCAGCGCAGTATTTT; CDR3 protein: CASRASGRQSAQYF
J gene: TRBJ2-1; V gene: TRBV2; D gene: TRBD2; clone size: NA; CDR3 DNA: TGTGCCAGCAGAAGGACTAGCGGGGGGACCATCTCCTACAATGAGCAGTTCTTC; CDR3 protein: CASRRTSGGTISYNEQFF
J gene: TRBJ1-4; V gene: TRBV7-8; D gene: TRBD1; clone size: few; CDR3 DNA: TGTGCCAGCAGGGCCGGGACAGTGAATGAAAAACTGTTTTTT; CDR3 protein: CASRAGTVNEKLFF